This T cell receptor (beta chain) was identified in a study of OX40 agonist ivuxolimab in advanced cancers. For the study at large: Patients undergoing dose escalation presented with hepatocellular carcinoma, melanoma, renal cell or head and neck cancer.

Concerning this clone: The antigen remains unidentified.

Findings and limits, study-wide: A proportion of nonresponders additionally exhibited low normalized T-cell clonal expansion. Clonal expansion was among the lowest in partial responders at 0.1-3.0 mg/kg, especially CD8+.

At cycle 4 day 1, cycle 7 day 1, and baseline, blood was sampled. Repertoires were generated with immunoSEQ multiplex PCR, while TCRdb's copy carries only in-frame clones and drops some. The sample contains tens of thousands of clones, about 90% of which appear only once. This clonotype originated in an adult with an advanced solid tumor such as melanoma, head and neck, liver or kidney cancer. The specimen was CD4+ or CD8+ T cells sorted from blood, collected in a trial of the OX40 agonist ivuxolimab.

The CDR3 nucleotides read TGTGCCAGCAGCTTGGGGCGACGAGGCACAGATACGCAGTATTTT. Residues: CASSLGRRGTDTQYF. V usage is TRBV7-9 and J usage is TRBJ2-3, with a possible D match to TRBD1 (5 bases). This CDR3 is built from 15 residues. The germline CDR1 and CDR2 sequences are SEHNR and FQNEAQ (reference sequence). V dropped 3 bases and J dropped 1 base, with 11 bases sitting between them.